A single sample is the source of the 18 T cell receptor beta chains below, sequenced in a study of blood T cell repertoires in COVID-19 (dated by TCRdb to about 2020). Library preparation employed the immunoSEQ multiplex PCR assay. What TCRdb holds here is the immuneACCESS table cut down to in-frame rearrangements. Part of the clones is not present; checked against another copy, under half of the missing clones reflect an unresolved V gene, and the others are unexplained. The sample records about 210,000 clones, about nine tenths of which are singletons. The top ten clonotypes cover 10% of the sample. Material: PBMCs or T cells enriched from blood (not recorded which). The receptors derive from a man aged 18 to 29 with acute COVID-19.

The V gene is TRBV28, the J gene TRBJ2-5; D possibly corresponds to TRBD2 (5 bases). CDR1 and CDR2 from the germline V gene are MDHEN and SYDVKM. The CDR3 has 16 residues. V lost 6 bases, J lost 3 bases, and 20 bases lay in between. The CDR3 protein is CASSPPFSRAKETQYF. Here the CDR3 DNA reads TGTGCCAGCAGCCCCCCCTTTTCGAGGGCCAAAGAGACCCAGTACTTC.

CDR3: CASSKLSGRGSYNEQFF. CDR3 nucleotide sequence: TGCGCCAGCAGCAAACTAAGCGGGAGGGGGTCCTACAATGAGCAGTTCTTC. This rearrangement joins TRBV4-1 to TRBJ2-1; 10 bases map to TRBD2. The ends lost 5 bases at V and 1 base at J; junction bases unmatched: 8. The CDR3 runs 17 residues. Germline lookup yields CDR1 MGHRA and CDR2 YSYEKL.

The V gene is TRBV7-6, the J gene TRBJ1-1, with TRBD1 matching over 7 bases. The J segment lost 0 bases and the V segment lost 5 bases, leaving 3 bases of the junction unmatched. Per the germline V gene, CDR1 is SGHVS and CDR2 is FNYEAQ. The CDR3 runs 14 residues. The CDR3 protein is CASSPGTVNTEAFF. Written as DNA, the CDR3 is TGTGCCAGCAGCCCAGGGACAGTGAACACTGAAGCTTTCTTT.

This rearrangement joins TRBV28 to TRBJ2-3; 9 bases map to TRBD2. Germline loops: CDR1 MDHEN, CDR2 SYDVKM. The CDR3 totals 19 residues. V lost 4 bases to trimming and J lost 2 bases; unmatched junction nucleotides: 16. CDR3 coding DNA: TGTGCCAGCAGTTCCCGCAATAGCGGGAGTTCTCTTTACACAGATACGCAGTATTTT. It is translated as CASSSRNSGSSLYTDTQYF.

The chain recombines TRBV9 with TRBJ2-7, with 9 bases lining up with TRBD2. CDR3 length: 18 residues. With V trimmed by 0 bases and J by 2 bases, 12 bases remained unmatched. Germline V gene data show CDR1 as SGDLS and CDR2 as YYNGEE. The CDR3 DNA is TGTGCCAGCAGCGTAGCCCGGATACGCCTAGCGGGAACCTACGAGCAGTACTTC. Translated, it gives CASSVARIRLAGTYEQYF.

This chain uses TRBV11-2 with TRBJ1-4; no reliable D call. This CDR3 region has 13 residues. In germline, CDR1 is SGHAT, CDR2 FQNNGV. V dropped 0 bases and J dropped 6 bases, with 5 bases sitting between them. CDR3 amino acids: CASSLDRYEKLFF. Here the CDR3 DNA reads TGTGCCAGCAGCTTAGATAGATATGAAAAACTGTTTTTT.

The CDR3 coding sequence is TGTGCCAGCAGTTACGAGGGTTGGGGCTACACCTTC. Encoded protein: CASSYEGWGYTF. The rearrangement joins TRBV6-5 to TRBJ1-2; no reliable D call. Trimming cost V 2 bases and J 8 bases, with 9 bases left between them. Germline V gene data show CDR1 as MNHEY and CDR2 as SVGAGI. The CDR3 is 12 amino acids.

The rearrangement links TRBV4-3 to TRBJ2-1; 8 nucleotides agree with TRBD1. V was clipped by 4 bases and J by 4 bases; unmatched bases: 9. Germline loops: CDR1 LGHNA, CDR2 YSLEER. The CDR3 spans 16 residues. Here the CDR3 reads CASSPDGQGAYNEQFF. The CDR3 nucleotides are TGCGCCAGCAGCCCCGATGGGCAGGGGGCGTACAATGAGCAGTTCTTC.

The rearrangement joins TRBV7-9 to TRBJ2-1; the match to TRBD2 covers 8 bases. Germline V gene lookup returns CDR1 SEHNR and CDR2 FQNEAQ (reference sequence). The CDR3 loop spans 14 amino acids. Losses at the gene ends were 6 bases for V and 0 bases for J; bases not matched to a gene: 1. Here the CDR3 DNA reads TGTGCCAGCAGAAGCGGGAGCTCCTACAATGAGCAGTTCTTC. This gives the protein CASRSGSSYNEQFF.

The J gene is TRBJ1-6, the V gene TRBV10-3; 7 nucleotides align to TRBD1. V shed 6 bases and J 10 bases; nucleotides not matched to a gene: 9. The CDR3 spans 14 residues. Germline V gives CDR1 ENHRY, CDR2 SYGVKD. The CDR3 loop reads CAIRSDRIGSPLHF. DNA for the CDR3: TGTGCCATCAGATCGGACAGGATAGGGTCACCCCTCCACTTT.

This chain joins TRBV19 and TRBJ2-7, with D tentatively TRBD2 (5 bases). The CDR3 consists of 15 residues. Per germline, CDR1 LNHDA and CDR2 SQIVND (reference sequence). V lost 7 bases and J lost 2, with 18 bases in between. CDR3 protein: CASTVSGYGTYEQYF. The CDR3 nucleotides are TGTGCCAGTACCGTATCGGGGTACGGTACCTACGAGCAGTACTTC.

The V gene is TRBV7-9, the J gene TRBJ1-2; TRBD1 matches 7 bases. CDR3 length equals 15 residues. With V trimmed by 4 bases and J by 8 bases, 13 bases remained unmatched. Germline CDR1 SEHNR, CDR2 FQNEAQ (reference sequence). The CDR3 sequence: CASSSSTGWGRGYTF. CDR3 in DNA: TGTGCCAGCAGCTCGTCGACAGGGTGGGGACGGGGCTACACCTTC.

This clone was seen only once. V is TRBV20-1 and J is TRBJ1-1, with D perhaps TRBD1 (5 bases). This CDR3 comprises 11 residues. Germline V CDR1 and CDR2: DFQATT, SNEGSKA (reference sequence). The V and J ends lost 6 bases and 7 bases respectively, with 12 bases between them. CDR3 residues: CSALVGVEAFF. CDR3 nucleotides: TGCAGTGCCCTCGTAGGGGTTGAAGCTTTCTTT.

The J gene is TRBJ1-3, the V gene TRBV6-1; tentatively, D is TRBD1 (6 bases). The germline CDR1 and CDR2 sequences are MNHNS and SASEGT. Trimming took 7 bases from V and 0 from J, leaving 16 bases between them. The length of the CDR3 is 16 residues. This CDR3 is CASNDSGTTSGNTIYF. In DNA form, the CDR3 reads TGTGCCAGCAATGATTCCGGGACAACCTCTGGAAACACCATATATTTT.

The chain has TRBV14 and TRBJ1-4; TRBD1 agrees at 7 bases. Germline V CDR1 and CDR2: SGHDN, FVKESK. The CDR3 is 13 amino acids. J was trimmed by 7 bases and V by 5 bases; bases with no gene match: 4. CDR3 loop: CASSIGTAEKLFF. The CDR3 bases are TGTGCCAGCAGCATAGGGACAGCTGAAAAACTGTTTTTT.

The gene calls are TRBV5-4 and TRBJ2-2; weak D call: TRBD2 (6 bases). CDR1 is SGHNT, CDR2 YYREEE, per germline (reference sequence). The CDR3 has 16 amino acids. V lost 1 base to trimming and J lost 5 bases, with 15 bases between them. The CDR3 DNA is TGTGCCAGCAGCTTGTCAGGCGGGACCACGACCGGGGAGCTGTTTTTT. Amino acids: CASSLSGGTTTGELFF.

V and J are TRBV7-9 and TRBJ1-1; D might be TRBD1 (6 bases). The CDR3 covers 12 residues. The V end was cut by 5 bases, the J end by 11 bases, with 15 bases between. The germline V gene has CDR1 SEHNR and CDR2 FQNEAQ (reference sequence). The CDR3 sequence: CASSPWDTGAFF. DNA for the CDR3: TGTGCCAGCAGCCCCTGGGACACTGGGGCTTTCTTT.

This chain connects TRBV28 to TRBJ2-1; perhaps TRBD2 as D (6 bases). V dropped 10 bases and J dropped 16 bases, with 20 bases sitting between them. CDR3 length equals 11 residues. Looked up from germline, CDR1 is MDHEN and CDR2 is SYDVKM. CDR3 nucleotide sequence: TGTGCCACCACATCGGAGGGCCGGGATTTCTTC. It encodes CATTSEGRDFF.